These T cell receptor beta chains were read from a single sample in a study of CXCR3-negative and CXCR3-positive naive CD8 T cells. With the 5' RACE reads reprocessed, TCRdb shows one record per CDR3 protein and no DNA. The listing contains about 5,800 distinct CDR3 sequences. The sequenced sample consisted of naive CXCR3- CD8+ T cells from blood. All receptors come from a human donor in good health. Some clones in this sample may be carry-over from other donors' samples. Each CDR3 is given with its conserved first and last residue. Only some rows state a clone size, as once, few, many or a class for expanded clones.

medium-sized TRBJ1-1 TRBV29-1 CSVYSTGTANTEAFF
NA TRBJ1-4 TRBV2 CASSDSHLFEKLFF
NA TRBJ2-3 TRBV7-3 CASSRTSGRWDTQYF
NA TRBJ2-5 TRBV20-1 CSARLVSGGAYQETQYF
NA TRBJ2-7 TRBV20-1 CSARNIRDRGFYEQYF
medium-sized TRBJ1-3 TRBV5-1 CASSPGGLSGNTIYF
NA TRBJ1-5 TRBV19 CASSSPGLKGEQPQHF
medium-sized TRBJ1-1 TRBV15 CATSRPPGQGIENTEAFF
medium-sized TRBJ2-3 TRBV6-6 CASRVQEGNTDTQSF
NA TRBJ1-3 TRBV11-1 CASSSLTGFSGNTIYF
medium-sized TRBJ1-1 TRBV29-1 CSVGGETEAFF
NA TRBJ1-1 TRBV29-1 CSVESRGSTEAFF
NA TRBJ2-1 TRBV10-3 CAISESSLAGVYNEQFF
medium-sized TRBJ2-7 TRBV5-1 CASSLRLAGDEQYF
medium-sized TRBJ1-2 TRBV21-1 CASSIPKTAGNYGYTF
medium-sized TRBJ1-5 TRBV20-1 CSANGQENQPQHF
medium-sized TRBJ2-2 TRBV12-3/TRBV12-4 CASSLNPAGELFF
medium-sized TRBJ2-3 TRBV4-1 CASSGLLTDTQYF
NA TRBJ1-1 TRBV20-1 CSARGRVYPSTEAFF
NA TRBJ1-1 TRBV9 CASSGNRNRLTEAFF
medium-sized TRBJ1-5 TRBV25-1 CASSVGYSNQPQHF
NA TRBJ2-5 TRBV29-1 CSVGSRGMLETQYF
medium-sized TRBJ2-3 TRBV7-2 CASSLFASGTDTQYF
NA TRBJ2-1 TRBV7-8 CASSLVVYNEQFF
NA TRBJ2-7 TRBV29-1 CSALRDSFPHEQYF
NA TRBJ2-3 TRBV11-3 CASSLRQGYTDTQYF
medium-sized TRBJ2-7 TRBV12-3/TRBV12-4 CASSLFGAGGSYEQYF
medium-sized TRBJ2-1 TRBV7-6 CASSRGLAGSSYNEQFF
medium-sized TRBJ2-2 TRBV12-3/TRBV12-4 CASSYGLAGINTGELFF
NA TRBJ2-5 TRBV28 CASSLRGGSRETQYF
NA TRBJ1-5 TRBV12-2 CASRCGDPPSNQPQHF
medium-sized TRBJ2-5 TRBV20-1 CSAWARLAGALRETQYF
NA TRBJ2-4 TRBV4-3 CASSPGPGEAKNIQYF
medium-sized TRBJ1-5 TRBV19 CASRGSNQPQHF
medium-sized TRBJ2-3 TRBV13 CASSLSKDTQYF
NA TRBJ2-2 TRBV29-1 CSVPGDGGELFF
medium-sized TRBJ1-4 TRBV12-3/TRBV12-4 CASKDNSENEKLFF
NA TRBJ2-4 TRBV29-1 CSVEDADIQYF
NA TRBJ2-7 TRBV20-1 CSARELAEAYEQYF
NA TRBJ1-2 TRBV20-1 CSARDSTTNYGYTF
NA TRBJ1-1 TRBV6-2/TRBV6-3 CASSYSITGQMNTEAFF
NA TRBJ2-1 TRBV2 CASSEATSGLYNEQFF
medium-sized TRBJ1-2 TRBV6-5 CASSYGRLSGDYGYTF
NA TRBJ2-7 TRBV5-1 CASSLMGLPYEQYF
medium-sized TRBJ2-2 TRBV29-1 CSVENWANTGELFF
NA TRBJ2-1 TRBV5-1 CASSPVDSNEQFF
NA TRBJ2-2 TRBV29-1 CSVEEGDRMTGELFF
NA TRBJ2-1 TRBV7-2 CASSLYPRTNEQFF
medium-sized TRBJ2-5 TRBV20-1 CSATWTSGQETQYF
medium-sized TRBJ2-3 TRBV29-1 CSVEGGPGGDTQYF
NA TRBJ2-7 TRBV29-1 CSVAAGSYEQYF
medium-sized TRBJ2-3 TRBV2 CASSEAWLARKDTQYF
medium-sized TRBJ2-3 TRBV7-2 CASSSDTRLTDTQYF
NA TRBJ1-2 TRBV29-1 CSVEASNYGYTF
medium-sized TRBJ1-1 TRBV6-5 CASSSRTGRTEAFF
medium-sized TRBJ2-5 TRBV20-1 CSASQGLAGVFSETQYF
medium-sized TRBJ2-1 TRBV7-9 CASSTGNEQFF
NA TRBJ1-1 TRBV29-1 CSVEPVGRNTEAFF
NA TRBJ2-5 TRBV11-2 CASSLGLAGDRETQYF